The entry below gives a single TCR beta chain sequence along with its context. CDR1 and CDR2 from the germline V gene are ENHRY and SYGVKD. The CDR3 covers 13 residues. V was trimmed by 7 bases and J by 4 bases, leaving 13 bases between them. The record originates from a study of blood T cell repertoires in COVID-19. Study-wide background: The United States, Italy and Spain provided the acute and convalescent COVID-19 samples. From T cells, B-cell-depleted T cells, or PBMCs came the material, which was cDNA or gDNA.

Authors' analysis steps: Amplification with reference gene primers provided the estimates of nucleated cell counts. Profiling relied on immunoSEQ multiplex PCR, and the TCRdb table lists in-frame clones only, not all of them. Clone size and V and J calls were adopted from that table, with D and trimming inferred from the DNA. The sample contains about 240,000 clones, less than 90% of which appear only once. Sequencing was carried out using peripheral blood. This clonotype was obtained from a man aged 55 to 70 with acute or convalescent COVID-19. This sequence joins TRBV10-3 and TRBJ1-1; D is perhaps TRBD1 (5 bases). CDR3 sequence (DNA): TGTGCCATCATGGCAGGGCTACTCACTGAAGCTTTCTTT. This gives the protein CAIMAGLLTEAFF.